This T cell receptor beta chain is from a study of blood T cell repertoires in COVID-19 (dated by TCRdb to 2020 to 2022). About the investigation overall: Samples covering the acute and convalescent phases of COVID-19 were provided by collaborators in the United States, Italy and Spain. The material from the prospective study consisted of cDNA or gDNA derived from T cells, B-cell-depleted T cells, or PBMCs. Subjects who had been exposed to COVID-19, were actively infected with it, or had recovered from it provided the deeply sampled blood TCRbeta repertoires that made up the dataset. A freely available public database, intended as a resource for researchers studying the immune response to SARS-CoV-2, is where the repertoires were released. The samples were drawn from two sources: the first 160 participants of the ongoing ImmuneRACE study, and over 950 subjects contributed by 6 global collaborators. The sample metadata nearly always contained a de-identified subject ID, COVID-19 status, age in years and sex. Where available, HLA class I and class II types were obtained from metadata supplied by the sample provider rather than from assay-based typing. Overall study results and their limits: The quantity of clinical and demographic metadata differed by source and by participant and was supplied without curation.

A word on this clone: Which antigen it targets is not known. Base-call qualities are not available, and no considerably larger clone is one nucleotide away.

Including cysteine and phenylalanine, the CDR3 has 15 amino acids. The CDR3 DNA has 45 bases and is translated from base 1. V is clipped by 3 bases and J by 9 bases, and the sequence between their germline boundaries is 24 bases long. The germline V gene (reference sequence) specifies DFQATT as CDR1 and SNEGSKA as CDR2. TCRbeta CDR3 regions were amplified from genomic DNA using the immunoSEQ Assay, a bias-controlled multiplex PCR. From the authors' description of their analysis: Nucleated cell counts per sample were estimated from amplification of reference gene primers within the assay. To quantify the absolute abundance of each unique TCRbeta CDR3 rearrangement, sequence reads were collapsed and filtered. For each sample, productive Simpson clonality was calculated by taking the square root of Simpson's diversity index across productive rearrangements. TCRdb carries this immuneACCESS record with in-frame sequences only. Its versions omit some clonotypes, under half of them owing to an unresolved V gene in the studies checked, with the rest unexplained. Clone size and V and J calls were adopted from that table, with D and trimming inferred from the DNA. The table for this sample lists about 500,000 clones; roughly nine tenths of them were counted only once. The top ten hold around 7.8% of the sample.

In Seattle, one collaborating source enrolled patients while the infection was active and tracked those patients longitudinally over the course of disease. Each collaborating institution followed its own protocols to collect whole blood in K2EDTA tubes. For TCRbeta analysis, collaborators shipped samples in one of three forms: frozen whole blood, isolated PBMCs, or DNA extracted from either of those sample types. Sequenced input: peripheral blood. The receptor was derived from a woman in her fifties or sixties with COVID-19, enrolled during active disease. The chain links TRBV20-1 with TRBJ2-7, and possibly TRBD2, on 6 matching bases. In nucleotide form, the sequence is TGCAGTGCTAGTGGGCCGGAAAACGGGGACTCGCCGCAGTACTTC. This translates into CSASGPENGDSPQYF.